The text below deals with one T cell receptor (beta chain). Germline V gives CDR1 MNHEY, CDR2 SVGAGI. V was clipped by 5 bases and J by 2 bases; unmatched bases: 3. The CDR3 consists of 14 residues. Assay: immunoSEQ multiplex PCR; the TCRdb copy retains only in-frame clones and omits some. The repertoire holds 100,000 to 150,000 clones, with 75% to 95% as singletons. The sample is drawn from a study of T cell responses to AZD1222 COVID-19 vaccine. The rearrangement joins TRBV6-5 to TRBJ1-2; TRBD1 agrees at 9 bases. The receptor was derived from an adult who received the AZD1222 COVID-19 vaccine. The sequencing here drew on peripheral blood, taken 28 days after the second AZD1222 dose. The DNA for the CDR3 is TGTGCCAGCAGTATAGACAGGGGGAACTATGGCTACACCTTC. Its protein product is CASSIDRGNYGYTF.